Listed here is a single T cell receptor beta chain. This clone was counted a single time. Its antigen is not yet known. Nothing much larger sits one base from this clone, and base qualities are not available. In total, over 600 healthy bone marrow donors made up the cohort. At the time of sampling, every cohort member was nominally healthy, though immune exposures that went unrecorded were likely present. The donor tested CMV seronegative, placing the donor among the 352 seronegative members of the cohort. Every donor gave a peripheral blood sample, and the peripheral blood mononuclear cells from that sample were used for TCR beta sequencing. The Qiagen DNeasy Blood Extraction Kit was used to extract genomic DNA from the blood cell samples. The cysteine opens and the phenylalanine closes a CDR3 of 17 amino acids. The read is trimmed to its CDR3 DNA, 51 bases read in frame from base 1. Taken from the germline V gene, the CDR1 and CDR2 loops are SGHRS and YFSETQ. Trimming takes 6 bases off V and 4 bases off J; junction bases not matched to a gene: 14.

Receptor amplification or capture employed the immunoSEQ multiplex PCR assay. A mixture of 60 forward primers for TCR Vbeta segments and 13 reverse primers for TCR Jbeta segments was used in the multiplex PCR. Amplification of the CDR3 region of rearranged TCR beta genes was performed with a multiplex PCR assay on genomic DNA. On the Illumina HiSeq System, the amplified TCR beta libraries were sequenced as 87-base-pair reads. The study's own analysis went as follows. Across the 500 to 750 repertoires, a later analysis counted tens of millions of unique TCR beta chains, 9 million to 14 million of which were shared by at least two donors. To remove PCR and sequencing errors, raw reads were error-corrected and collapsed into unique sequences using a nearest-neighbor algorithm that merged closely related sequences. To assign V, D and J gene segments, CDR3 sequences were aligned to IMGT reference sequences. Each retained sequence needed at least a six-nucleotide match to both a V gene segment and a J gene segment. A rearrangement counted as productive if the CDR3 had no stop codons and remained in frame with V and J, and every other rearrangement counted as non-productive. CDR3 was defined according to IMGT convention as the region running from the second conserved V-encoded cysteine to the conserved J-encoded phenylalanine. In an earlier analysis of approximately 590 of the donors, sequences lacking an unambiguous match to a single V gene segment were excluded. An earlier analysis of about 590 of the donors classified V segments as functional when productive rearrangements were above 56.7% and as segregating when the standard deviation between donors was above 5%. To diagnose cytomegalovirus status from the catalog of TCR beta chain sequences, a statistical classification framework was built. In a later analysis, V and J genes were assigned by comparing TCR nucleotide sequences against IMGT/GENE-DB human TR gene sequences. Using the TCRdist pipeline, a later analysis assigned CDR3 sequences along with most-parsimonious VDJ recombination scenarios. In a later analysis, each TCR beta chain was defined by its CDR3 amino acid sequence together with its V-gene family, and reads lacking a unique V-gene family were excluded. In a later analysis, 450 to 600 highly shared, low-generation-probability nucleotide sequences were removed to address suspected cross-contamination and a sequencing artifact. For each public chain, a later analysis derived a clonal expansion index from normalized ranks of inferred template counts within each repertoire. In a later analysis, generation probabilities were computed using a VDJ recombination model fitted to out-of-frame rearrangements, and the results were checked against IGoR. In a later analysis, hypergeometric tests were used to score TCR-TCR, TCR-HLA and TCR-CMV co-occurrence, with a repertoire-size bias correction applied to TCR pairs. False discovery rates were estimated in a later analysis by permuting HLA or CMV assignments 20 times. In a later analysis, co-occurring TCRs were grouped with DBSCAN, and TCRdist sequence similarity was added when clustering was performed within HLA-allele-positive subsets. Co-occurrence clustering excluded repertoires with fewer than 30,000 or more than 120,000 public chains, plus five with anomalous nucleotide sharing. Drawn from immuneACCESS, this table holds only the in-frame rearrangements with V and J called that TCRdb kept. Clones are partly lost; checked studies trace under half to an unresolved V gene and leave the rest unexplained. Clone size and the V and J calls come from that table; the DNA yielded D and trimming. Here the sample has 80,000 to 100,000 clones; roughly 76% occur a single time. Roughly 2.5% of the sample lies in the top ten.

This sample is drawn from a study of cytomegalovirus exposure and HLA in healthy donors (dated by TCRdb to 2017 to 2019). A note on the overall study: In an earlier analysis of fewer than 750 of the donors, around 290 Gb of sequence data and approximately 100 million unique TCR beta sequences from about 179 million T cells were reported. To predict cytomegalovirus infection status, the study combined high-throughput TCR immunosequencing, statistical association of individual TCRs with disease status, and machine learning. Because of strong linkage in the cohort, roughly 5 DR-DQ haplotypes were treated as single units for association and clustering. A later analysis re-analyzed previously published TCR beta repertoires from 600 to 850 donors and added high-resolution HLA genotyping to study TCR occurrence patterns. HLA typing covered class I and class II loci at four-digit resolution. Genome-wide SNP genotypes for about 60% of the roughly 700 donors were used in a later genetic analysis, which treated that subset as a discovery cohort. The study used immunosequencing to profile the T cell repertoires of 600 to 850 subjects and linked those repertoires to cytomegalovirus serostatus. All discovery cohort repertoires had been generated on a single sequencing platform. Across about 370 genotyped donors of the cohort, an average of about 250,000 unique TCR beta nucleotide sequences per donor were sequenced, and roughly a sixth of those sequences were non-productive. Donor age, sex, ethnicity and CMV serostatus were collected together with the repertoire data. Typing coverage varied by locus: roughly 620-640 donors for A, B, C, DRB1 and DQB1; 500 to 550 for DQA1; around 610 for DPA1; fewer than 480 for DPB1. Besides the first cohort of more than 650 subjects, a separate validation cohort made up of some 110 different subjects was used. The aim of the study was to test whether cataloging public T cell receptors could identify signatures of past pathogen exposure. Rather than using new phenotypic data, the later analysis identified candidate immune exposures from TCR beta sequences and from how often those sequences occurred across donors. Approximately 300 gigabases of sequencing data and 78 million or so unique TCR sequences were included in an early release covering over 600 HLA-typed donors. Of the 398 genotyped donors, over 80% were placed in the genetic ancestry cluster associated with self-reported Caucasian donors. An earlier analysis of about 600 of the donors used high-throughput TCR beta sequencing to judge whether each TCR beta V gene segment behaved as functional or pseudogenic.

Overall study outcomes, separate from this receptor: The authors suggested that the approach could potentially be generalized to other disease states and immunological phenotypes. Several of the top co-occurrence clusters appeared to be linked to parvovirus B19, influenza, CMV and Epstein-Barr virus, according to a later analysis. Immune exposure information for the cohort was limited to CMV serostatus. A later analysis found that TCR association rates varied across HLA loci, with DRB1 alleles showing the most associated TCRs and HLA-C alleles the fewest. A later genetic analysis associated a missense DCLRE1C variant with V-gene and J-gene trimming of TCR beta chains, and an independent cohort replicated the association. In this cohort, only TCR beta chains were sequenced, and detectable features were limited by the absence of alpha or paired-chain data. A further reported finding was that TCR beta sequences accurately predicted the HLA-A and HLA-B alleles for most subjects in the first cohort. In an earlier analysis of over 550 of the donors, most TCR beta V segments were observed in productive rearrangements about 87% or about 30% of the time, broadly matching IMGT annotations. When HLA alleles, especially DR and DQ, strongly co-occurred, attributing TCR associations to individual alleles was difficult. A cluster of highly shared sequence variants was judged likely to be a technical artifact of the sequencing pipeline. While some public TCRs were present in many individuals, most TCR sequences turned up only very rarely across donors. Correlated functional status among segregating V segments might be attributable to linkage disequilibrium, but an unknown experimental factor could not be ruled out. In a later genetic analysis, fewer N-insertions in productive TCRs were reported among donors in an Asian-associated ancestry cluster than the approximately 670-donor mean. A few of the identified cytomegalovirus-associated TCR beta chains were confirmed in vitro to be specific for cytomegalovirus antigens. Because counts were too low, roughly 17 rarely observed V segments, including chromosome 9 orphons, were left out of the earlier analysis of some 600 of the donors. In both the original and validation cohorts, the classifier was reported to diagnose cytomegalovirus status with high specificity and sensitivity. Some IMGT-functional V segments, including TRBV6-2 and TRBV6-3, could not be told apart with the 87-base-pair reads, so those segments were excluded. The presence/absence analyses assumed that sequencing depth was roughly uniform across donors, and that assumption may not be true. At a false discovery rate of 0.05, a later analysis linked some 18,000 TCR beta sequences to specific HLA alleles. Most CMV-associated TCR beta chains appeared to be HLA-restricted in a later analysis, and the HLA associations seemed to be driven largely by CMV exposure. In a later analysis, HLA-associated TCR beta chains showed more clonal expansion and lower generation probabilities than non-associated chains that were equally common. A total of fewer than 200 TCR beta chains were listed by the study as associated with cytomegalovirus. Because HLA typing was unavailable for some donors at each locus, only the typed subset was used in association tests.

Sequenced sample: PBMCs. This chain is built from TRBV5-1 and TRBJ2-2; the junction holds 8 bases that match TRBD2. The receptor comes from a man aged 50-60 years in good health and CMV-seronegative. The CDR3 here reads CASILGGAGVPTGELFF. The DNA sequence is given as TGCGCCAGCATCCTTGGTGGAGCGGGGGTCCCCACCGGGGAGCTGTTTTTT.